This T cell receptor beta chain was identified in a study of shared clonotypes between healthy human individuals. Overall study results and limits: Of the naive CD4 clonotypes, around 5.2% were shared across a few donors.

Terminally differentiated effector memory CD45RA+ cells were excluded from the naive CD8 cells, which were CD45RO-negative and positively selected for CCR7. CDR1 is SGHVS, CDR2 FQNEAQ, per germline. V lost 5 bases and J lost 2, with 10 bases in between. This CDR3 contains 13 residues. The method was immunoSEQ multiplex PCR; TCRdb's version includes in-frame clones alone and lacks a portion of them. The repertoire includes hundreds of thousands of clones, less than 97% of them detected once, and around 0.11% sits in the top ten. To note about this clone: The antigen is undetermined.

The origin of this receptor is a woman aged 25 to 39 in good health. This chain links TRBV7-8 with TRBJ2-7; D remains unclear. The material sequenced was naive CD8+ T cells sorted from blood. This chain's CDR3 is CASSPGGTYEQYF. CDR3 DNA sequence: TGTGCCAGCAGCCCCGGCGGAACCTACGAGCAGTACTTC.